One sample yielded the 13 T cell receptor beta chains listed below, sequenced in a study of Ad26.COV2.S vaccination and SARS-CoV-2 variants. Treatment in this sample: around 19 received Ad26.COV2.S at low or high dose, single or two shots; 5 received placebo; per-sample allocation not given. Each sample was drawn 63 days after the first injection (of vaccine or placebo). The table came from immunoSEQ multiplex PCR; TCRdb's copy has only in-frame clones and leaves some out. In the table there are 300,000 to 450,000 clones, more than 75% of which are singletons. This specimen was peripheral blood, taken in a trial of Ad26.COV2.S vaccine versus placebo. The receptor source for this set is a person between 18 and 60 years old who received the Ad26.COV2.S COVID-19 vaccine or a placebo.

This clone was seen a few times. The rearrangement uses TRBV3-1 (or the pseudogene TRBV3-2) and TRBJ2-7; the match to TRBD1 covers 11 bases. V shed 0 bases, J shed 3 bases, and the junction held 4 bases outside the gene matches. The CDR3 runs to 16 residues. Germline values: CDR1 LGHDT, CDR2 YNNKEL (reference sequence). The CDR3 region has the DNA TGTGCCAGCAGCCAAGATCGGGGACAGGGGGACTACGAGCAGTACTTC. This translates into CASSQDRGQGDYEQYF.

This chain connects TRBV15 to TRBJ2-2, with TRBD1 matching 9 bases. There are 14 residues in the CDR3. Looked up from germline, CDR1 is LNHNV and CDR2 is YYDKDF (reference sequence). Unmatched junction bases numbered 3, after V lost 6 bases and J lost 4 bases. The CDR3 here is CATRDRGRTGELFF. The CDR3 DNA reads as TGTGCCACCAGGGACAGGGGCCGCACCGGGGAGCTGTTTTTT.

V usage is TRBV2 and J usage is TRBJ1-1; possible D gene TRBD1, 5 bases. Trimming shortened V by 10 bases and J by 1 base, and 13 bases separated the two germline ends. The CDR3 has 13 amino acids. Germline CDR1 is SNHLY and CDR2 is FYNNEI. CDR3 DNA sequence: TGTGCCACTATCAGGGAACCGAACACTGAAGCTTTCTTT. Translating gives CATIREPNTEAFF.

This sequence joins TRBV6-2 or TRBV6-3 and TRBJ1-1; D perhaps matches TRBD1 (6 bases). The CDR3 loop spans 21 amino acids. CDR1 MNHEY and CDR2 SVGEGT come from the germline V gene. Deletions cut 0 bases from V and 4 bases from J, with 30 bases between. The CDR3 bases are TGTGCCAGCAGTTACTCGATCCACATCAGAGACAGGCCGGGAACGAGCACTGAAGCTTTCTTT. This sequence encodes CASSYSIHIRDRPGTSTEAFF.

DNA of the CDR3: TGTGCCAGCAGCCCCGCCTACAATGAGCAGTTCTTC. This gives the protein CASSPAYNEQFF. V is TRBV7-9 and J is TRBJ2-1; D remains unclear. The CDR3 is 12 amino acids. Looked up from germline, CDR1 is SEHNR and CDR2 is FQNEAQ (reference sequence). Between the trimmed V and J ends, which lost 5 bases and 2 bases, there was a span of 4 bases.

The J gene is TRBJ2-5, the V gene TRBV13; 13 bases align to TRBD2. V lost 4 bases, J lost 1 base, and 3 bases stayed unmatched. This CDR3 has 16 amino acids. Germline V CDR1 and CDR2: PRHDT, FYEKMQ (reference sequence). In nucleotides, the CDR3 is TGTGCCAGCAGCTCGGGACTAGCGGGGCCCCAAGAGACCCAGTACTTC. Translated: CASSSGLAGPQETQYF.

This chain joins TRBV18 and TRBJ2-3; D not resolved. The CDR3 contains 14 residues. Trimming removed 1 base at V and 0 bases at J, with 5 bases between. Germline V gives CDR1 KGHSH, CDR2 LQKENI. The CDR3 region is CASSPQGSTDTQYF. CDR3 DNA sequence: TGTGCCAGCTCACCACAGGGCAGCACAGATACGCAGTATTTT. Based on the CDR3 plus reference TRBV18 and TRBJ2-3, the full variable domain is NAGVMQNPRHLVRRRGQEARLRCSPMKGHSHVYWYRQLPEEGLKFMVYLQKENIIDESGMPKERFSAEFPKEGPSILRIQQVVRGDSAAYFCASSPQGSTDTQYFGPGTRLTVL.

The chain links TRBV7-2 to TRBJ1-1, with D perhaps TRBD1 (6 bases). Looked up from germline, CDR1 is SGHTA and CDR2 is FQGNSA. The CDR3 runs to 15 residues. Trimming shortened V by 0 bases and J by 5 bases, and 13 bases separated the two germline ends. In DNA form, the CDR3 reads TGTGCCAGCAGCTTAGCGCTGGGGGCGAAGACTGAAGCTTTCTTT. The encoded protein is CASSLALGAKTEAFF. Full variable domain (missing parts from reference TRBV7-2 and TRBJ1-1): GAGVSQSPSNKVTEKGKDVELRCDPISGHTALYWYRQSLGQGLEFLIYFQGNSAPDKSGLPSDRFSAERTGGSVSTLTIQRTQQEDSAVYLCASSLALGAKTEAFFGQGTRLTVV.

The J gene is TRBJ2-3, the V gene TRBV10-1; D gene unclear. Trimming took 6 bases from V and 0 from J, leaving 7 bases between them. There are 13 residues in the CDR3. Germline CDR1 is WNHNN and CDR2 is SYGVQD (reference sequence). The CDR3 spells CASSPESTDTQYF. The CDR3 nucleotides are TGCGCCAGCAGCCCGGAGAGCACAGATACGCAGTATTTT.

The rearrangement uses TRBV7-9 and TRBJ2-7; TRBD2 agrees at 10 bases. The V gene's germline CDR1 is SEHNR and CDR2 FQNEAQ (reference sequence). CDR3 length: 16 amino acids. V shed 5 bases and J 3 bases; nucleotides not matched to a gene: 10. CDR3 DNA sequence: TGTGCCAGCAGCCCCGGCTTCGAGCGGGGGGGCTACGAGCAGTACTTC. Its protein product is CASSPGFERGGYEQYF.

The J gene is TRBJ2-7, the V gene TRBV5-1; D is perhaps TRBD1 (6 bases). V was pared by 5 bases and J by 3 bases, with 9 bases between. The CDR3 extends over 12 amino acids. Germline V lookup: CDR1 SGHRS, CDR2 YFSETQ. The CDR3 DNA reads as TGCGCCAGCAGACAGGGAAACTACGAGCAGTACTTC. As protein: CASRQGNYEQYF.

The chain is built from TRBV11-3 and TRBJ2-3; a weak D match, TRBD1 (6 bases). The V gene's germline CDR1 is SGHNT and CDR2 YENEEA. This CDR3 is built from 15 residues. V shed 5 bases and J shed 1 base, with 13 bases lying between them. Written as DNA, the CDR3 is TGTGCCAGCAGCACCTCGACAGGAGGCACAGATACGCAGTATTTT. Translating it yields CASSTSTGGTDTQYF.

The chain recombines TRBV12-5 with TRBJ2-6; D is perhaps TRBD1 (5 bases). V lost 3 bases to trimming and J lost 4 bases, with 10 bases between them. Germline V gene sequence: CDR1 LGHNT, CDR2 FRNRAP. The CDR3 runs to 15 residues. DNA of the CDR3: TGTGCTAGTGGTTTCCAGGGTTCAGGGGCCAACGTCCTGACTTTC. Residues: CASGFQGSGANVLTF.